This entry lists 17 T cell receptor beta chains sequenced from one sample in a study of T cell responses to AZD1222 COVID-19 vaccine. Measured with immunoSEQ multiplex PCR; TCRdb has only the in-frame clones, and not every one. The repertoire holds approximately 150,000 clones, approximately 91% seen once, with 1.9% in the top ten. The sample consisted of peripheral blood, taken 28 days after the second AZD1222 dose. The origin of the receptors is an adult who received the AZD1222 COVID-19 vaccine.

This chain joins TRBV5-1 and TRBJ1-3; tentative D call: TRBD1 (5 bases). Germline loops: CDR1 SGHRS, CDR2 YFSETQ. V lost 0 bases and J lost 2, with 6 bases in between. This CDR3 is built from 14 residues. CDR3 DNA: TGCGCCAGCAGCTTGGAGGGACCTGGAAACACCATATATTTT. Amino acids: CASSLEGPGNTIYF.

CDR3 protein: CASSPTPRSNQPQHF. The CDR3 DNA sequence: TGTGCCAGCTCACCGACACCTCGGAGCAATCAGCCCCAGCATTTT. V and J are TRBV18 and TRBJ1-5; D gene ambiguous. In germline, CDR1 is KGHSH, CDR2 LQKENI. There are 15 residues in the CDR3. V was trimmed by 3 bases and J by 1 base, leaving 10 bases between them. The full variable domain, its missing parts supplied by reference TRBV18 and TRBJ1-5, is NAGVMQNPRHLVRRRGQEARLRCSPMKGHSHVYWYRQLPEEGLKFMVYLQKENIIDESGMPKERFSAEFPKEGPSILRIQQVVRGDSAAYFCASSPTPRSNQPQHFGDGTRLSIL.

The V call is TRBV18, the J call TRBJ2-7; 9 bases are a match to TRBD1. J was trimmed by 2 bases and V by 5 bases; bases with no gene match: 10. This CDR3 region has 16 residues. Germline V gene data show CDR1 as KGHSH and CDR2 as LQKENI. CDR3 sequence (DNA): TGTGCCAGCTCAAAAGAGGACAGGGGCCAAGCCTACGAGCAGTACTTC. It specifies CASSKEDRGQAYEQYF.

The sample holds a few counts of this clone. The chain recombines TRBV6-5 with TRBJ1-2; D ambiguous. The CDR3 extends over 13 amino acids. The germline V gene encodes CDR1 MNHEY and CDR2 SVGAGI. Trimming pared 2 bases from V and 1 base from J, leaving 5 bases between. CDR3 sequence: CASSYIGNYGYTF. The CDR3 nucleotides are TGTGCCAGCAGTTACATCGGTAACTATGGCTACACCTTC.

The chain uses TRBV14 and TRBJ2-1; D is possibly TRBD2 (6 bases). The V gene's germline CDR1 is SGHDN and CDR2 FVKESK. V shed 0 bases and J shed 4 bases, with 10 bases lying between them. This CDR3 is 15 amino acids long. DNA for the CDR3: TGTGCCAGCAGCCAAGAGCTAGCGTCTTACAATGAGCAGTTCTTC. Translating it yields CASSQELASYNEQFF.

The chain carries TRBV7-9 and TRBJ2-1; no reliable D call. This CDR3 region has 15 residues. Germline V gene lookup returns CDR1 SEHNR and CDR2 FQNEAQ (reference sequence). Trimming removed 2 bases from V and 7 bases from J, with 15 bases in between. DNA of the CDR3: TGTGCCAGCAGCTTAATCCTCTCCAGAGCAAATGAGCAGTTCTTC. Protein product: CASSLILSRANEQFF.

This clone was counted a few times. The V call is TRBV9, the J call TRBJ2-3; TRBD2 matches at 11 bases. The CDR3 has 19 residues. Losses at the gene ends were 0 bases for V and 2 bases for J; bases not matched to a gene: 11. The germline V gene encodes CDR1 SGDLS and CDR2 YYNGEE. The CDR3 nucleotides read TGTGCCAGCAGCGTAGGGCTAGCGGGAGGCGGCGGTGACACAGATACGCAGTATTTT. This translates into CASSVGLAGGGGDTDTQYF.

This chain joins TRBV2 and TRBJ2-1; possible D gene TRBD1, 5 bases. Germline-derived CDR1 and CDR2 are SNHLY and FYNNEI. The CDR3 consists of 13 residues. Trimming removed 7 bases from V and 12 bases from J, with 19 bases in between. The CDR3 bases are TGTGCCAGCAACCCCGACTCCCCTGGGGCGCAGTTCTTC. Its protein product is CASNPDSPGAQFF.

The chain carries TRBV18 and TRBJ2-5; 7 positions match TRBD1. The CDR3 sequence is 15 residues long. From germline, CDR1 is KGHSH and CDR2 LQKENI. The J segment lost 2 bases and the V segment lost 5 bases, leaving 8 bases of the junction unmatched. CDR3: CASSTRQGQQETQYF. The CDR3 region has the DNA TGTGCCAGCTCAACACGACAGGGTCAGCAAGAGACCCAGTACTTC.

The rearrangement links TRBV5-1 to TRBJ1-1; a possible D gene is TRBD1 (6 bases). The V and J ends lost 4 bases and 6 bases respectively, with 13 bases between them. The CDR3 consists of 13 residues. CDR1 is SGHRS, CDR2 YFSETQ, per germline. DNA for the CDR3: TGCGCCAGCAGCCTGGGCAGGGGCGCTGAAGCTTTCTTT. Encoded protein: CASSLGRGAEAFF.

The gene calls are TRBV7-6 and TRBJ1-1, with a possible D match to TRBD1 (6 bases). This CDR3 spans 16 amino acids. Germline V gene data show CDR1 as SGHVS and CDR2 as FNYEAQ. V was trimmed by 8 bases and J by 0 bases, leaving 19 bases between them. Here the CDR3 reads CASSPIGGLMNTEAFF. In DNA, the CDR3 is TGTGCCAGCTCCCCCATTGGGGGCCTAATGAACACTGAAGCTTTCTTT.

This clone showed up just once. The chain is built from TRBV5-8 and TRBJ2-2; D unresolved. The germline V gene encodes CDR1 SGHTS and CDR2 YDEGEE. The CDR3 has 13 residues. V was trimmed by 1 base and J by 5 bases, leaving 6 bases between them. The CDR3 DNA is TGTGCCAGCAGCTTGCGTAGGACCGGGGAGCTGTTTTTT. Translated, it gives CASSLRRTGELFF.

This clone was counted once. CDR3: CASSPTGGDRRNTEAFF. The CDR3 DNA sequence: TGTGCCAGCAGCCCCACAGGGGGAGACAGGAGGAACACTGAAGCTTTCTTT. V is TRBV11-2 and J is TRBJ1-1, with TRBD1 identical over 8 bases. Germline V gene sequence: CDR1 SGHAT, CDR2 FQNNGV. The V segment lost 5 bases and the J segment 1 base; nucleotides outside the gene matches: 12. This CDR3 region has 17 residues. Supplemented by reference TRBV11-2 and TRBJ1-1, the full variable domain reads EAGVAQSPRYKIIEKRQSVAFWCNPISGHATLYWYQQILGQGPKLLIQFQNNGVVDDSQLPKDRFSAERLKGVDSTLKIQPAKLEDSAVYLCASSPTGGDRRNTEAFFGQGTRLTVV.

The CDR3 reads CASNPRQFEAFF. The CDR3 region has the DNA TGTGCCAGCAATCCTCGACAGTTTGAAGCTTTCTTT. The chain is built from TRBV2 and TRBJ1-1; TRBD1 is a possible D gene (5 bases). Trimming removed 7 bases at V and 7 bases at J, with 13 bases between. CDR1 and CDR2 from the germline V gene are SNHLY and FYNNEI. The CDR3 has 12 residues.

This sequence joins TRBV6-2 or TRBV6-3 and TRBJ1-4; TRBD1 might be the D (6 bases). CDR1 and CDR2 (germline): MNHEY, SVGEGT. The CDR3 length is 17 residues. With 2 bases removed from V and 5 bases from J, the gap between germline ends came to 18 bases. CDR3 in DNA: TGTGCCAGCAGTTACGAACTATCGAGGACAGAGAATGAAAAACTGTTTTTT. Its translation is CASSYELSRTENEKLFF.

Concerning this clone: At one end the junction does not follow the germline gene, possibly because of a read error. The rearrangement links TRBV12-3 or TRBV12-4 to TRBJ1-1, with D tentatively TRBD1 (6 bases). This CDR3 has 13 amino acids. CDR3 sequence reads: CASSVGGKNRGVF. DNA for the CDR3: TGTGCCAGCAGCGTAGGGGGAAAGAACCGTGGGGTCTTT.

On this clone itself: The junction departs from the called germline gene at one end, perhaps through a read error. The rearrangement links TRBV7-7 to TRBJ2-5, with TRBD1 matching over 7 bases. From germline, CDR1 is SSHAT and CDR2 FNYEAQ (reference sequence). The CDR3 is 15 residues long. As DNA, the CDR3 is TGTGCTAGCAGCCCTTTCGGGACAGCCGAAGAGACCCAGTACTTC. Translation: CASSPFGTAEETQYF.